This record concerns one T cell receptor (beta chain) sequence. This entry is derived from a study of blood T cell repertoires in COVID-19. Overall study: Collection of acute and convalescent COVID-19 samples took place in the United States, Italy and Spain.

Original analysis: From reference gene primer amplification, estimates of nucleated cell counts were derived. Generated by immunoSEQ multiplex PCR, the TCRdb table keeps only in-frame clones and is missing some. D and trimming come from the DNA, and the V and J calls and clone size come from that table. This table holds under 250,000 clones, 80% to 90% found once. V trimming: 3 bases; J trimming: 7 bases; junction bases outside the gene matches: 26. Germline values: CDR1 SGHDN, CDR2 FVKESK. CDR3 size: 20 residues. Material for sequencing was PBMCs or T cells enriched from blood (not recorded which). The receptor was isolated from a woman aged 30 to 39 who had been exposed to COVID-19. The V call is TRBV14, the J call TRBJ2-5, with 7 bases that match TRBD2. The CDR3 sequence is CASSHLGLTTPGLDPRTQYF. CDR3 DNA: TGTGCCAGCAGCCACCTAGGACTCACAACGCCCGGACTAGACCCGCGGACCCAGTACTTC.